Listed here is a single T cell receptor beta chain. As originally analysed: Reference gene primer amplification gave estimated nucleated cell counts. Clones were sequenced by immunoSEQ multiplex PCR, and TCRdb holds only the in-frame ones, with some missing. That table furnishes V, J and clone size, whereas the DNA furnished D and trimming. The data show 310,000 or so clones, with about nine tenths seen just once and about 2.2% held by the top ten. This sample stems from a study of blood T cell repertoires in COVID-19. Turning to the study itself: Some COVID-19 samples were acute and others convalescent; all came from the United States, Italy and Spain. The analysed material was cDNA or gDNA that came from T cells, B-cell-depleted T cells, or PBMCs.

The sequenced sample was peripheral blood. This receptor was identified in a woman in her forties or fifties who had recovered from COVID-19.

CDR3: CAWIPPGLAGGDTQYF. For the CDR3, the DNA is TGTGCCTGGATCCCTCCCGGACTAGCTGGAGGAGATACGCAGTATTTT. This chain links TRBV30 with TRBJ2-3; 8 positions agree with TRBD2. V shed 4 bases, J shed 5 bases, and the junction held 14 bases outside the gene matches. The CDR3 has 16 amino acids. Per germline, CDR1 GTSNPN and CDR2 SVGIG (reference sequence).